This TCR beta chain originates from a study of shared clonotypes between healthy human individuals. Study details: Researchers assigned three CD4 naive, three CD4 memory, two CD8 naive and one CD8 memory plate to each donor.

The CD4+ fraction was divided into a CD45RA+ naive subset and a CD45RA-negative memory subset. V dropped 5 bases and J dropped 1 base, with 8 bases sitting between them. This CDR3 is built from 13 residues. The germline V gene encodes CDR1 KGHSH and CDR2 LQKENI. Using immunoSEQ multiplex PCR, the repertoire was profiled, and TCRdb retains in-frame clones only, with some absent. This repertoire shows about 2.4 million clones, roughly 93% found once; its top ten account for about 0.34%. Note on this clone: Its antigen remains unidentified. This sample includes further DNA sequences coding for the same CDR3.

General study points: Several donors showed sharing of around 5.3% of naive CD4 clonotypes. Unshared clonotypes carried lower generation probabilities than those common to all four donors.

Sequencing was performed on naive CD4+ T cells from PBMCs. Subset reported: CD45RA+ positively selected. The chain combines TRBV18 with TRBJ1-1; D unresolved. The TCR originated in a man between 18 and 29 years old in good health. Some clones in this sample may be carry-over from other donors' samples. The CDR3 region has the DNA TGTGCCAGCTCAGGCACAGCGAACACTGAAGCTTTCTTT. Amino acid sequence: CASSGTANTEAFF.